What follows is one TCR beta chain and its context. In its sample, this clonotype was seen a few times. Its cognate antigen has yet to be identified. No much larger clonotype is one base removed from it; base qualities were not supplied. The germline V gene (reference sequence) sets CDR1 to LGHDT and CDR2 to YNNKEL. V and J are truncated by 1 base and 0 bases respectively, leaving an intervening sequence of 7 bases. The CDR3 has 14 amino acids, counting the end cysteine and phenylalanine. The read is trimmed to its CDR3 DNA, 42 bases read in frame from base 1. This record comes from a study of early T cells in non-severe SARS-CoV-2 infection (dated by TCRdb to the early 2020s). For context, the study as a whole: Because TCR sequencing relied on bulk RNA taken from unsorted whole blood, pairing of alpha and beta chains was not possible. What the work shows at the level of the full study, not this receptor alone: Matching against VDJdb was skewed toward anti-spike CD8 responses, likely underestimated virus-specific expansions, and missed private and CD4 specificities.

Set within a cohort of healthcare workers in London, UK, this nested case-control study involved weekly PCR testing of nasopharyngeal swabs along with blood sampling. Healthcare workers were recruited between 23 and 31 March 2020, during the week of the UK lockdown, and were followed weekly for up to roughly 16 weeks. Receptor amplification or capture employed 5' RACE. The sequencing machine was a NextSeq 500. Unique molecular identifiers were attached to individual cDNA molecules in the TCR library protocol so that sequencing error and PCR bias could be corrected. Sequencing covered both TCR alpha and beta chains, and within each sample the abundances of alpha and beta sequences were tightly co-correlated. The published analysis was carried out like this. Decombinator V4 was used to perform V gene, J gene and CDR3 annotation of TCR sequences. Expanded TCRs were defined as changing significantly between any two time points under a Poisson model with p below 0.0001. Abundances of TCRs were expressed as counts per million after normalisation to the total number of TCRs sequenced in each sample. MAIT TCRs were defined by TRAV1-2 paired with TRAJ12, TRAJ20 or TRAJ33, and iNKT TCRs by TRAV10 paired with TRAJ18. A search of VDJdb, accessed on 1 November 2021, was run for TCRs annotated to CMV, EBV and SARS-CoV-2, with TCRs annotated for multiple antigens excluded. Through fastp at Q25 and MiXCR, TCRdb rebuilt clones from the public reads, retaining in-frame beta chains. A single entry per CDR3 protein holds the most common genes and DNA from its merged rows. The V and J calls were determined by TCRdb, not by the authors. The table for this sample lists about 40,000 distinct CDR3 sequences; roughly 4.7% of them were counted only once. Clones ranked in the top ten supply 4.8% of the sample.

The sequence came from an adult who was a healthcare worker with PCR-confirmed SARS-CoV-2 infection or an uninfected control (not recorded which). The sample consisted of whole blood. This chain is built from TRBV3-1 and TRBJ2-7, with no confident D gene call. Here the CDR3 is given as CASSQALYSYEQYF. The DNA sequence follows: TGTGCCAGCAGCCAAGCTCTGTACTCCTACGAGCAGTACTTC.